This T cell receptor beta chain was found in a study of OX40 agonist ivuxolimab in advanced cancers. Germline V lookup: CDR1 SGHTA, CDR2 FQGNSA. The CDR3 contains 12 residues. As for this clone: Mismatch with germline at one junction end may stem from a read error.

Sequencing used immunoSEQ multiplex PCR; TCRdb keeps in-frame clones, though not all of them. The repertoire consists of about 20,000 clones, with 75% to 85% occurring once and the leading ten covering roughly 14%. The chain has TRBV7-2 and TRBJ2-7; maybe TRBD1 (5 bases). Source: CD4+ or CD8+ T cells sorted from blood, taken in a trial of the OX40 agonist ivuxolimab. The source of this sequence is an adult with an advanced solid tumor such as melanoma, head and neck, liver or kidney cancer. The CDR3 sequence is CASSLGAYEQYF. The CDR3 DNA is TGTGCCAGCAGTTTAGGGGCTTACGAGCAGTACTTC.